This TCR beta chain was sequenced during a study of blood T cell repertoires in COVID-19. Background on the study: COVID-19 samples collected from the United States, Italy and Spain covered acute and convalescent phases. In each case, the material was cDNA or gDNA derived from T cells, B-cell-depleted T cells, or PBMCs.

Method: immunoSEQ multiplex PCR; TCRdb's copy keeps in-frame clones and lacks some. The sample carries some 500,000 clones, around nine tenths recorded once. Trimming took off 6 bases at V and 9 bases at J, with 15 bases between the two ends. This CDR3 contains 14 residues. Germline loops: CDR1 LNHDA, CDR2 SQIVND (reference sequence). Participants spanned ages about 18 to 100 years and resided in 20 to 30 US areas. Cohorts were determined from participant-reported clinical history. Material for sequencing was PBMCs or T cells enriched from blood (not recorded which). This TCR came from a woman aged 40 to 50 who had recovered from COVID-19. The rearrangement links TRBV19 to TRBJ1-6; D is uncertain. The CDR3 bases are TGTGCCAGTAGCCTCCCGGGGAAGGGTTCACCCCTCCACTTT. Protein sequence: CASSLPGKGSPLHF.